This T cell receptor (beta chain) was retrieved from a study of blood T cells in healthy people across ages. Caucasian individuals from Russia who were healthy and aged roughly 6 to 100 acted as donors. Study-level results: Naive T cell percentage strongly correlated with TCR beta diversity. The diversity estimates, figures obtained from one million T cells, were considered underestimates.

For this clonotype: Its antigen remains unidentified.

The CDR3 covers 16 residues. V trimming: 5 bases; J trimming: 4 bases; junction bases outside the gene matches: 11. Looked up from germline, CDR1 is SGHTA and CDR2 is FQGNSA. A second PCR of 7 to 11 cycles used a sample-barcoded 5' primer and a J-beta primer mix. TCRdb called the 5' RACE reads again in MiXCR, with one record for every CDR3 protein. This sample has about 800,000 distinct CDR3 sequences, with roughly 64% found just once. This clonotype originated in a man in his thirties or forties in good health. Sequenced material: blood. V gene TRBV7-2 combines with J gene TRBJ1-2; 9 bases are shared with TRBD1. The CDR3 coding sequence is TGTGCCAGCAGCATGAAGGGACAGGGAACGAGCTATGGCTACACCTTC. The encoded protein is CASSMKGQGTSYGYTF.